The entry below gives a single TCR beta chain sequence along with its context. Its antigen is currently not known. No much larger clone exists at a distance of one base, and base qualities are not known. TCRbeta CDR3 regions were amplified from genomic DNA by means of the immunoSEQ Assay, a bias-controlled multiplex PCR. As for the original processing: Nucleated cell counts per sample were estimated from amplification of reference gene primers within the assay. To quantify the absolute abundance of each unique TCRbeta CDR3 rearrangement, sequence reads were collapsed and filtered. For each sample, productive Simpson clonality was calculated as the square root of Simpson's diversity index over productive rearrangements. TCRdb obtained this table from immuneACCESS and retained in-frame rearrangements with V and J assigned. These tables miss some clones; where compared with another copy, unresolved V genes account for less than half of the shortfall, and the remainder is unexplained. From that table come the V and J calls and clone size; the DNA was used to work out D and trimming. The sample has 350,000 or so clones on record, roughly 87% of them singletons. More than 0.8% of the sample is taken by the ten largest.

The CDR3 measures 14 amino acids from cysteine to phenylalanine. The entry retains the CDR3 DNA only, 42 bases that are in frame from base 1. Via the germline V gene (reference sequence), CDR1 is LNHNV and CDR2 YYDKDF. Trimming accounts for 0 bases at V and 14 bases at J, while the number of junction bases matched to no gene is 7. Enrolling through a virtual design, the prospective study's participants ranged in age from roughly 18 to 100 years and lived across 20 to 25 United States geographic areas. Cohort assignment in the prospective study relied on participant-reported clinical history from a screening survey and a study questionnaire. For ImmuneRACE Cohort 3, a participant was defined as recovered based on two consecutive negative NP/OP PCR tests, clearance by a healthcare professional, or resolution of symptoms. Mobile phlebotomists in the prospective study collected whole blood, serum and a nasopharyngeal or oropharyngeal swab from every participant. Participants in the prospective study had the option to provide additional blood draws and questionnaires over a roughly 2-month period. Before DNA extraction, prospective study blood samples were shipped either frozen or at room temperature.

The record originates from a study of blood T cell repertoires in COVID-19 (dated by TCRdb to 2018 to 2020). In the study overall: Samples covering the acute and convalescent phases of COVID-19 were provided by collaborators in the United States, Italy and Spain. The prospective study material was composed of cDNA or gDNA derived from T cells, B-cell-depleted T cells, or PBMCs. Subjects who had been exposed to COVID-19, were actively infected with it, or had recovered from it provided the deeply sampled blood TCRbeta repertoires that made up the dataset. Where HLA class I and class II types were available, the types were taken from metadata supplied by the sample provider, not from assay-based typing. The samples were drawn from two sources: the first 160 participants of the ongoing ImmuneRACE study, and over 950 subjects contributed by 6 global collaborators. The repertoires were released in a freely available public database meant as a resource for research on the immune response to SARS-CoV-2. Nearly every sample came with metadata listing a de-identified subject ID, COVID-19 status, age in years and sex.

Overall study results and their limits: The quantity of clinical and demographic metadata differed by source and by participant and was supplied without curation.

The sample was PBMCs or T cells enriched from blood (not recorded which). Recombination linked TRBV15 to TRBJ1-4; 9 nucleotides in the junction match TRBD1. This TCR was sampled from a woman in her thirties who had recovered from COVID-19. CDR3 reads: CATSRENRGLELFF. The base sequence is TGTGCCACCAGCAGAGAAAACAGGGGGCTAGAGCTGTTTTTT.